This TCR beta chain was profiled in a study of blood T cell repertoires in COVID-19. Overall study context: COVID-19 samples, acute and convalescent, were from the United States, Italy and Spain. Nucleic acid was either cDNA or gDNA, and it came from T cells, B-cell-depleted T cells, or PBMCs.

As originally analysed: Estimated nucleated cell counts came from reference gene primer amplification. Generated by immunoSEQ multiplex PCR, the TCRdb table keeps only in-frame clones and is missing some. That table supplies the V and J calls and clone size; D and trimming were determined from the DNA. Of about 44,000 clones detected, 75% to 90% appear once; the ten largest clones hold approximately 20%. This CDR3 spans 14 amino acids. The V and J ends lost 2 bases and 8 bases, in that order; junction bases with no gene match: 7. The germline CDR1 and CDR2 sequences are LNHDA and SQIVND (reference sequence).

This chain connects TRBV19 to TRBJ1-2, with 8 bases identical to TRBD1. The TCR sequence derives from an elderly woman in a cohort sampled during active or convalescent COVID-19. Material for sequencing was peripheral blood. Written as DNA, the CDR3 is TGTGCCAGTAGTATAAAGGGACAGGCTAAGGGCTACACCTTC. Encoded protein: CASSIKGQAKGYTF.